This T cell receptor (beta chain) came from a study of CD49a tissue-resident CD8 T cells in human skin (dated by TCRdb to 2017 to 2019). For context, the study as a whole: The study examined tissue-resident memory CD8+ T cell subsets in human skin defined by CD49a, CD69 and CD103 expression.

Libraries were built with the immunoSEQ multiplex PCR assay. The paper's processing steps were these. TCR V beta family usage frequencies were compared across the sorted blood, dermal and epidermal CD8+ T cell populations. Held by TCRdb, this immuneACCESS table contains in-frame sequences only and omits some clones. Under half of the omission traces to an unresolved V gene where checked; the cause of the rest is unknown. Clonal size and the V and J genes are those of that table, whereas D and trimming came from the DNA. Present in this sample are over a thousand clones, 60% to 85% of which were seen just once. The leading ten clones occupy approximately 10% of the sample. In sorted CD8+ T cells obtained from the blood, dermis and epidermis of about five healthy donors, TCR beta CDR3 regions were analysed. All TCR-sequenced donors were healthy individuals, and each provided both blood and skin samples. Sorting was used to isolate CD8+ T cell populations prior to TCR beta sequencing. Before T cell analysis, skin was split into dermal and epidermal compartments.

The germline V gene supplies CDR1 LGHNA and CDR2 YSLEER. The junction shows trimming of 3 bases on V and 6 bases on J, and the gene matches do not reach 4 bases of it. The CDR3 goes from the cysteine to the phenylalanine over 13 residues. Only the CDR3 DNA is retained, 39 bases long and in frame from the first base. This clone came up once. Its target antigen remains unknown. Base qualities are not recorded, but no much larger clone differs from it by a single base. This TCR came from a human donor in good health. The sequence joins TRBV4-3 to TRBJ2-7; TRBD1 matches 8 bases in the middle. What was sequenced was CD103- CD8+ T cells sorted from skin dermis. The CDR3 corresponds to CASSQRTGREQYF. The nucleotides are TGCGCCAGCAGCCAGAGGACAGGGCGCGAGCAGTACTTC.